The 21 T cell receptor beta chains in this list originate from one sample, sequenced in a study of OX40 agonist ivuxolimab in advanced cancers. The table came from immunoSEQ multiplex PCR; TCRdb's copy has only in-frame clones and leaves some out. The sample contains some 66,000 clones, 82% of which appear only once. The sequenced sample was CD4+ or CD8+ T cells sorted from blood, obtained in a trial of the OX40 agonist ivuxolimab. The receptors here all came from an adult with an advanced solid tumor such as melanoma, head and neck, liver or kidney cancer.

This clone was seen a single time. The V call is TRBV30, the J call TRBJ2-5; tentative D call: TRBD2 (6 bases). Deletions cut 2 bases from V and 4 bases from J, with 11 bases between. The CDR3 is 13 residues long. Germline V gene lookup returns CDR1 GTSNPN and CDR2 SVGIG (reference sequence). The CDR3 protein is CAWSLEGGETQYF. For the CDR3, the DNA is TGTGCCTGGAGTCTGGAGGGAGGAGAGACCCAGTACTTC. Full variable domain (remainder filled in from reference TRBV30 and TRBJ2-5): SQTIHQWPATLVQPVGSPLSLECTVEGTSNPNLYWYRQAAGRGLQLLFYSVGIGQISSEVPQNLSASRPQDRQFILSSKKLLLSDSGFYLCAWSLEGGETQYFGPGTRLLVL.

This chain joins TRBV20-1 and TRBJ1-2, with D hard to call. The CDR3 runs to 11 residues. With 5 bases removed from V and 3 bases from J, the gap between germline ends came to 7 bases. The germline V gene has CDR1 DFQATT and CDR2 SNEGSKA (reference sequence). CDR3 sequence reads: CSAREDYGYTF. Here the CDR3 DNA reads TGCAGTGCTCGGGAGGACTATGGCTACACCTTC.

The rearrangement joins TRBV5-1 to TRBJ2-7, with TRBD1 matching over 8 bases. Germline-derived CDR1 and CDR2 are SGHRS and YFSETQ. The CDR3 consists of 14 residues. Unmatched junction bases numbered 7, after V lost 4 bases and J lost 4 bases. Here the CDR3 DNA reads TGCGCCAGCAGCCCGGGACAGGAAGGTTACGAGCAGTACTTC. Translating it yields CASSPGQEGYEQYF.

This clone was detected only a few times. The chain combines TRBV4-1 with TRBJ1-5; 7 bases are a match to TRBD1. The CDR3 runs to 19 residues. V lost 1 base to trimming and J lost 2 bases; unmatched junction nucleotides: 14. Germline loops: CDR1 MGHRA, CDR2 YSYEKL. Here the CDR3 DNA reads TGCGCCAGCAGCCAAGGTTATCTATCGGTAACAGGGGGCAATCAGCCCCAGCATTTT. Translation: CASSQGYLSVTGGNQPQHF.

In regard to this clone: The same CDR3 arises from other DNA sequences in this sample as well. The chain uses TRBV28 and TRBJ2-3; D remains ambiguous. The CDR3 has 10 amino acids. V gave up 6 bases and J gave up 2 bases, with 0 bases separating them. CDR1 and CDR2 (germline): MDHEN, SYDVKM. The CDR3 spells CASSTDTQYF. For the CDR3, the DNA is TGTGCCAGCAGCACAGATACGCAGTATTTT.

V gene TRBV11-2 combines with J gene TRBJ2-3, with 7 bases fitting TRBD2. This CDR3 contains 15 residues. V dropped 1 base and J dropped 4; count of bases not matched to a gene: 5. CDR1 is SGHAT and CDR2 is FQNNGV in the germline V gene. CDR3 sequence reads: CASSLVGGTSDTQYF. CDR3 coding DNA: TGTGCCAGCAGCTTAGTCGGGGGGACCTCAGATACGCAGTATTTT.

The chain recombines TRBV4-2 with TRBJ1-6; TRBD1 might be the D (6 bases). Germline V CDR1 and CDR2: LGHNA, YNFKEQ. Trimming removed 1 base from V and 5 bases from J, with 12 bases in between. This CDR3 contains 16 residues. The CDR3 nucleotides read TGTGCCAGCAGCCAAGCGAGCGAGGGGGATAATTCACCCCTCCACTTT. This gives the protein CASSQASEGDNSPLHF.

The J gene is TRBJ1-5, the V gene TRBV27; D perhaps matches TRBD1 (6 bases). V lost 5 bases and J 4 bases, leaving 12 bases between the germline ends. The CDR3 consists of 14 residues. Per germline, CDR1 MNHEY and CDR2 SMNVEV (reference sequence). The DNA for the CDR3 is TGTGCCAGCAGTCAGAGTCAGGGGAATCAGCCCCAGCATTTT. It yields the protein CASSQSQGNQPQHF.

CDR3 sequence: CASSTPGGQGDYEQYF. The CDR3 region has the DNA TGTGCCAGCAGTACTCCCGGGGGGCAGGGGGACTACGAGCAGTACTTC. The V call is TRBV28, the J call TRBJ2-7; D tentatively fits TRBD1 or TRBD2 (7 bases each). With 5 bases removed from V and 3 bases from J, the gap between germline ends came to 20 bases. This CDR3 comprises 16 residues. CDR1 MDHEN and CDR2 SYDVKM come from the germline V gene.

The rearrangement joins TRBV5-1 to TRBJ2-3, with 7 bases matching TRBD2. The CDR3 has 16 residues. Germline lookup yields CDR1 SGHRS and CDR2 YFSETQ. Unmatched junction bases numbered 9, after V lost 2 bases and J lost 3 bases. As DNA, the CDR3 is TGCGCCAGCAGCTTTCAATTGGGCGGGAGAACAGATACGCAGTATTTT. Its translation: CASSFQLGGRTDTQYF.

CDR3 region: CASRKSPGAGKGSYEQYF. The DNA of the CDR3 is TGTGCCAGCAGGAAGAGCCCCGGGGCGGGAAAGGGCTCCTACGAGCAGTACTTC. The chain uses TRBV7-2 and TRBJ2-7, with D maybe TRBD2 (6 bases). Trimming removed 6 bases at V and 0 bases at J, with 24 bases between. In germline, CDR1 is SGHTA, CDR2 FQGNSA. This CDR3 region has 18 residues.

V gene TRBV5-1 combines with J gene TRBJ2-3; 8 bases fit TRBD2. The trim removed 1 base at V and 3 bases at J, leaving 7 bases unmatched. Germline V CDR1 and CDR2: SGHRS, YFSETQ. The CDR3 spans 16 residues. The CDR3 sequence is CASSLSGGRRTDTQYF. As DNA, the CDR3 is TGCGCCAGCAGCTTGTCTGGCGGGAGGAGGACAGATACGCAGTATTTT.

This chain uses TRBV27 with TRBJ2-7; maybe TRBD1 (5 bases). Germline values: CDR1 MNHEY, CDR2 SMNVEV (reference sequence). The V end lost 6 bases, the J end lost 0 bases, and 12 bases lay between the germline ends. The CDR3 has 14 amino acids. The chain's CDR3 is CASSPGIFSYEQYF. The CDR3 nucleotides are TGTGCCAGCAGCCCAGGGATCTTCTCCTACGAGCAGTACTTC.

This clone was seen a few times. The V call is TRBV10-3, the J call TRBJ1-1; unclear D gene. Trimming removed 8 bases from V and 0 bases from J, with 10 bases in between. CDR3 size: 13 residues. Germline assignment: CDR1 ENHRY and CDR2 SYGVKD. The DNA for the CDR3 is TGTGCCATCGTTGCCACCATGAACACTGAAGCTTTCTTT. Translation: CAIVATMNTEAFF.

Only a few counts were recorded for this clone. The chain combines TRBV15 with TRBJ1-5; 7 nucleotides match TRBD1. Germline V gene lookup returns CDR1 LNHNV and CDR2 YYDKDF (reference sequence). Trimming took 1 base from V and 5 from J; bases not matched to a gene: 5. This CDR3 comprises 15 residues. In nucleotides, the CDR3 is TGTGCCACCAGCAGAGGGGGAGGGGGCGATCAGCCCCAGCATTTT. Translated: CATSRGGGGDQPQHF. Looking up the rest from reference TRBV15 and TRBJ1-5 gives the full variable domain: DAMVIQNPRYQVTQFGKPVTLSCSQTLNHNVMYWYQQKSSQAPKLLFHYYDKDFNNEADTPDNFQSRRPNTSFCFLDIRSPGLGDTAMYLCATSRGGGGDQPQHFGDGTRLSIL.

This chain connects TRBV5-1 to TRBJ2-7, with 11 bases fitting TRBD2. In germline, CDR1 is SGHRS, CDR2 YFSETQ. Trimming took 7 bases from V and 2 from J; bases not matched to a gene: 8. CDR3 length: 15 residues. The CDR3 region is CASADTSGSPYEQYF. CDR3 coding DNA: TGCGCCAGCGCTGATACTAGCGGGAGCCCCTACGAGCAGTACTTC.

The rearrangement uses TRBV5-1 and TRBJ2-3; D is uncertain. The CDR3 runs to 15 residues. Per the germline V gene, CDR1 is SGHRS and CDR2 is YFSETQ. V was trimmed by 1 base and J by 0 bases, leaving 9 bases between them. For the CDR3, the DNA is TGCGCCAGCAGCTTGTCGGATCGTAGCACAGATACGCAGTATTTT. Protein sequence: CASSLSDRSTDTQYF.

The chain links TRBV2 to TRBJ1-2, with 11 bases fitting TRBD1. V was clipped by 5 bases and J by 1 base; unmatched bases: 3. Per germline, CDR1 SNHLY and CDR2 FYNNEI. The CDR3 totals 15 residues. CDR3 residues: CASSTGTGGNYGYTF. The CDR3 DNA follows: TGTGCCAGCAGTACCGGGACAGGGGGTAACTATGGCTACACCTTC.

The rearrangement links TRBV4-3 to TRBJ1-6, with D tentatively TRBD1 (5 bases). CDR1 is LGHNA and CDR2 is YSLEER in the germline V gene. This CDR3 has 16 amino acids. V shed 0 bases and J shed 10 bases, with 16 bases lying between them. The CDR3 sequence is CASSQDAGHSFSPLHF. The CDR3 DNA reads TGCGCCAGCAGCCAAGACGCAGGACACAGTTTCTCACCCCTCCACTTT.

The chain uses TRBV29-1 and TRBJ2-2, with a weak D call TRBD1 (6 bases). CDR1 SQVTM and CDR2 ANQGSEA come from the germline V gene. V was cut by 6 bases and J by 6 bases, with 11 bases left in between. The CDR3 totals 12 residues. This CDR3 reads CSVLTGSGELFF. The CDR3 DNA is TGCAGCGTCTTGACAGGCTCCGGGGAGCTGTTTTTT.

The J gene is TRBJ2-2, the V gene TRBV7-9; TRBD1 agrees at 8 bases. CDR1 is SEHNR, CDR2 FQNEAQ, per germline (reference sequence). This CDR3 contains 16 residues. V trimming: 3 bases; J trimming: 5 bases; junction bases outside the gene matches: 8. The CDR3 DNA follows: TGTGCCAGCAGCTTTGAGCGGACAGGGAGAACCGGGGAGCTGTTTTTT. This sequence encodes CASSFERTGRTGELFF. Drawing the rest from reference TRBV7-9 and TRBJ2-2, the complete variable domain is DTGVSQNPRHKITKRGQNVTFRCDPISEHNRLYWYRQTLGQGPEFLTYFQNEAQLEKSRLLSDRFSAERPKGSFSTLEIQRTEQGDSAMYLCASSFERTGRTGELFFGEGSRLTVL.